The entry below describes one TCR beta chain. This clonotype is labeled medium-sized (0.01 to 0.1%). It lacks a known antigen. No quality values exist for individual bases; no much larger clone is one base distant. The sample comes from a study of neurological immune-mediated disorders (dated by TCRdb to the late 2010s). Notes on the research overall: Of the approximately 34 multiple sclerosis patients, 31 had relapsing-remitting MS and 3 had secondary progressive MS. Peripheral blood TCR-beta repertoires from patients with HTLV-I-associated myelopathy (HAM/TSP), patients with multiple sclerosis, and healthy controls were compared in the study using UMI-based sequencing. The cohort included about 70 subjects: about 15 with HAM/TSP, around 34 with multiple sclerosis, and around 20 healthy controls. Longitudinal samples, technical triplicates and paired sorted CD4+ and CD8+ T-cell subsets, alongside PBMC samples, were included among the roughly 100 TCR-beta libraries. What the work shows at the level of the full study, not this receptor alone: The highest TCR clonal expansion was observed in HAM/TSP patients, whereas the lowest was observed in MS patients, even when compared with healthy controls. Repertoires from 18 of 34 MS patients were grouped by phylogenetic analysis into a cluster of related CDR3 sequences, suggesting a possible repertoire-level signature. The MS cluster showed no association with clinical or MRI features, and the authors stated that larger cohorts are needed. No identical CDR3 amino acid sequences were shared among expanded clones across subjects, suggesting private TCR-beta repertoires in all groups.

The germline V gene sets CDR1 to SGHRS and CDR2 to YFSETQ. Including cysteine and phenylalanine, the CDR3 has 14 amino acids. The only DNA kept is the CDR3, 42 bases in frame from the first base. V is shortened by 3 bases, J by 4 bases, and the region joining them spans 13 bases. cDNA was synthesized by template-switch 5'RACE using a primer carrying a 10-nucleotide random unique molecular identifier by which each TCR transcript was tagged. Over 170 million TCR-beta sequences, covering 15-18 subjects, were produced in each sequencing run. The RNeasy kit was used for extraction of total RNA. The KAPA Real-time Library Amplification kit was used to amplify TCR-beta VDJ regions with primers targeting the TCR constant region and the 5'RACE anchor. A first PCR added sample indexes and Illumina adaptors, and a second PCR then raised library yield. After Ampure bead purification, the roughly 650 bp TCR product was size-selected on a 2% E-gel SizeSelection system. Library quality was checked on a Bioanalyzer, concentration was measured with Qubit, and libraries were quantified with the Kapa Library Quantification kit before pooling. Paired-end 2 x 150 bp sequencing of the libraries was performed on an Illumina HiSeq 2500. To increase sequence diversity, about 24-32% phiX was spiked into each library pool. Processing in the source paper ran as follows. Quality-filtered reads were processed with the UMI-based MiGEC pipeline, and over 85% of raw TCR sequences were removed by the MiGEC pipeline during error correction. VDJ genes were aligned to IMGT germline references, and each clonotype was defined by a unique CDR3 amino acid sequence together with V-J genes. Clonal expansion, Shannon diversity and CDR3 relatedness were evaluated with VDJtools (CalcPairwiseDistances, ClusterSamples), while phylogenetic trees were built in CLCbio workbench. Expanded clones were defined as having at least 8 unique UMIs, based on coefficient-of-variation modelling across technical triplicates. TCRdb ran its own pipeline on the public reads, namely fastp trimming at Q25 and MiXCR clone calling, and kept in-frame beta chains. Rows with a matching CDR3 protein are joined into one entry that keeps the most common DNA and genes. None of the V and J calls come from the authors' own analysis; TCRdb made them. Across this sample there are more than 40,000 distinct CDR3 sequences, with roughly 2% seen only once. The ten largest clones represent under 2.5% of the sample.

Unsorted PBMC libraries were generated from 2 million PBMCs stored in RNAlater at -80 °C until RNA extraction. The multiple sclerosis patients were enrolled in a US clinical protocol that used magnetic resonance imaging to evaluate disease progression. Peripheral blood was subjected to Ficoll-Hypaque density gradient centrifugation to isolate PBMCs, which were then cryopreserved in liquid nitrogen. The origin of this receptor is a woman aged 35 to 49 with multiple sclerosis. This chain joins TRBV5-1 to TRBJ1-1, and the D gene may be TRBD1, 6 bases matching. The sequenced material came from PBMCs. The CDR3 reads as follows: CASSSRDMTTEAFF. The sequenced DNA: TGCGCCAGCAGCTCCCGGGACATGACCACTGAAGCTTTCTTT.